Each of the 10 T cell receptor beta chains below was sequenced from the same sample in a study of shared clonotypes between healthy human individuals. Clones were read by immunoSEQ multiplex PCR, and TCRdb kept only the in-frame ones, dropping some. Of 2 million to 2.5 million clones in the sample, approximately 94% were seen once. The sample comprised naive CD4+ T cells sorted from blood. The subset was: CD45RA+ positively selected. The receptors here all came from a man aged 18-30 years in good health.

The J gene is TRBJ2-2, the V gene TRBV5-4, with D hard to call. Trimming removed 4 bases at V and 4 bases at J, with 14 bases between. Germline-derived CDR1 and CDR2 are SGHNT and YYREEE (reference sequence). The CDR3 contains 15 residues. The CDR3 nucleotides read TGTGCCAGCAGCCCACGTGGCAGTTCCACCGGGGAGCTGTTTTTT. Translating gives CASSPRGSSTGELFF.

The chain couples TRBV10-2 to TRBJ1-1, with 7 bases lining up with TRBD1. This CDR3 contains 16 residues. The germline V gene encodes CDR1 WSHSY and CDR2 SAAADI. V was pared by 6 bases and J by 1 base, with 11 bases of the junction left unmatched. In DNA form, the CDR3 reads TGCGCCAGCAGGCCCGAGACAGGGCGCGGGAACACTGAAGCTTTCTTT. The encoded protein is CASRPETGRGNTEAFF.

This clone was recorded only once. The J gene is TRBJ2-7, the V gene TRBV30; tentatively, D is TRBD2 (7 bases). CDR1 is GTSNPN and CDR2 is SVGIG in the germline V gene (reference sequence). The CDR3 has 15 residues. V was cut by 2 bases and J by 6 bases, with 20 bases left in between. The CDR3 DNA follows: TGTGCCTGGAGTCAAAGGGGGGGCATCAAGGTCGAGCAGTACTTC. Translation gives CAWSQRGGIKVEQYF.

J is TRBJ2-1 and V is TRBV27, with TRBD2 matching 9 bases. Germline CDR1 MNHEY, CDR2 SMNVEV (reference sequence). V shed 3 bases and J 5 bases; nucleotides not matched to a gene: 11. This CDR3 comprises 17 residues. Written as DNA, the CDR3 is TGTGCCAGCAGTTTGATCCCGACTAGCGGAGCAAACAATGAGCAGTTCTTC. It translates to CASSLIPTSGANNEQFF.

The chain is built from TRBV10-3 and TRBJ2-5; 8 nucleotides match TRBD2. This CDR3 spans 13 amino acids. The V gene end was trimmed by 6 bases and the J gene end by 4 bases; junction bases not matched to a gene: 4. CDR1 ENHRY and CDR2 SYGVKD come from the germline V gene. CDR3: CAIRAGVGETQYF. CDR3 sequence (DNA): TGTGCCATCAGAGCGGGAGTTGGAGAGACCCAGTACTTC.

The V call is TRBV5-4, the J call TRBJ2-7; D might be TRBD2 (6 bases). The germline V and J ends were trimmed by 7 bases and 7 bases, with 21 bases remaining between them. CDR3 length: 14 amino acids. Germline V gene sequence: CDR1 SGHNT, CDR2 YYREEE (reference sequence). The CDR3 coding sequence is TGTGCCAGCCACAGCCCCGGGGAGGTTAGGGAGCAGTACTTC. Its translation is CASHSPGEVREQYF.

The J gene is TRBJ1-4, the V gene TRBV5-1; 7 nucleotides agree with TRBD1. In germline, CDR1 is SGHRS, CDR2 YFSETQ. The CDR3 contains 15 residues. The V gene end was trimmed by 0 bases and the J gene end by 3 bases; junction bases not matched to a gene: 2. This CDR3 is CASSLAGTANEKLFF. The CDR3 DNA reads as TGCGCCAGCAGCTTGGCCGGGACAGCTAATGAAAAACTGTTTTTT.

CDR3 protein: CSALSNEQYF. The CDR3 nucleotides read TGCAGTGCGCTGTCTAACGAGCAGTACTTC. This sequence joins TRBV20-1 and TRBJ2-7; D is uncertain. V lost 6 bases and J lost 5, with 8 bases in between. Germline V CDR1 and CDR2: DFQATT, SNEGSKA (reference sequence). The CDR3 length is 10 residues.

The chain couples TRBV10-3 to TRBJ2-5; 10 bases align to TRBD2. Germline lookup yields CDR1 ENHRY and CDR2 SYGVKD. Trimming at V came to 0 bases and at J to 5 bases, leaving 15 bases not matched to a gene. The CDR3 is 19 amino acids. CDR3 loop: CAISESGGLAIVGEETQYF. The CDR3 bases are TGTGCCATCAGTGAGTCGGGGGGACTAGCGATAGTTGGAGAGGAGACCCAGTACTTC.

This clone was picked up one time. The rearrangement links TRBV5-1 to TRBJ2-2; 13 bases agree with TRBD2. V lost 5 bases, J lost 4 bases, and 8 bases stayed unmatched. The CDR3 has 17 amino acids. The germline V gene encodes CDR1 SGHRS and CDR2 YFSETQ. CDR3 coding DNA: TGCGCCAGCAGACCGGGACTAGCGGGATCTGTCACCGGGGAGCTGTTTTTT. It specifies CASRPGLAGSVTGELFF.